A single sample gave rise to the 30 T cell receptor beta chains below, sequenced in a study of shared clonotypes between healthy human individuals. TCRdb's copy holds only in-frame clones and misses some; the assay was immunoSEQ multiplex PCR. This table holds some 350,000 clones, over 65% found once. Sequenced material: memory CD4+ T cells sorted from blood. This sample's subset: CD45RA-negative fraction. The receptors originated from a man aged 25 to 40 in good health.

The chain couples TRBV7-3 to TRBJ2-2; no definite D call. V gave up 0 bases and J gave up 0 bases, with 8 bases separating them. Germline values: CDR1 SGHTA, CDR2 FQGTGA. This CDR3 spans 16 amino acids. CDR3 residues: CASSLTPLANTGELFF. CDR3 in DNA: TGTGCCAGCAGCTTAACCCCGTTGGCGAACACCGGGGAGCTGTTTTTT.

This clone was picked up many times. V and J are TRBV9 and TRBJ2-5; D not certain. Germline CDR1 reads SGDLS; CDR2 reads YYNGEE. Trimming removed 0 bases at V and 2 bases at J, with 11 bases between. The CDR3 is 15 residues long. The DNA for the CDR3 is TGTGCCAGCAGCGTAGACCAGACCCGACAAGAGACCCAGTACTTC. Its protein is CASSVDQTRQETQYF.

The chain employs TRBV14 and TRBJ2-7; D not certain. V was shortened by 1 base and J by 0 bases, with 10 bases between the two germline ends. The CDR3 loop spans 15 amino acids. Per the germline V gene, CDR1 is SGHDN and CDR2 is FVKESK. The CDR3 DNA follows: TGTGCCAGCAGCCAAGGCCAGCTAGACTCCTACGAGCAGTACTTC. This encodes CASSQGQLDSYEQYF.

V usage is TRBV25-1 and J usage is TRBJ1-1; tentative D call: TRBD1 (6 bases). From germline, CDR1 is MGHDK and CDR2 SYGVNS. Trimming left V 2 bases short and J 5 bases short, with 15 bases between. The CDR3 is 15 residues long. CDR3 residues: CASSEGGGERTEAFF. The CDR3 region has the DNA TGTGCCAGCAGTGAAGGGGGGGGCGAAAGGACTGAAGCTTTCTTT.

In DNA form, the CDR3 reads TGTGCCAGCAGGACTACAAGGGACACTGAAGCTTTCTTT. It specifies CASRTTRDTEAFF. The chain joins TRBV6-1 to TRBJ1-1, with D hard to call. The CDR3 covers 13 residues. Trimming pared 6 bases from V and 3 bases from J, leaving 11 bases between. Germline V lookup: CDR1 MNHNS, CDR2 SASEGT.

The chain couples TRBV2 to TRBJ2-7; D gene unclear. CDR1 is SNHLY, CDR2 FYNNEI, per germline. V was cut by 6 bases and J by 6 bases, with 9 bases left in between. The CDR3 is made up of 11 amino acids. This CDR3 reads CASSGRREQYF. The CDR3, as DNA: TGTGCCAGCAGCGGTAGGCGCGAGCAGTACTTC.

The chain uses TRBV6-1 and TRBJ2-7; TRBD2 is a possible D gene (6 bases). V lost 1 base and J lost 1, with 8 bases in between. The germline CDR1 and CDR2 sequences are MNHNS and SASEGT. This CDR3 has 14 amino acids. The CDR3 DNA reads as TGTGCCAGCAGTGAAGGGGGGACTTCCTACGAGCAGTACTTC. Translating gives CASSEGGTSYEQYF.

The chain has TRBV25-1 and TRBJ1-2; no reliable D call. Trimming removed 2 bases at V and 4 bases at J, with 11 bases between. CDR1 is MGHDK and CDR2 is SYGVNS in the germline V gene. The CDR3 has 14 amino acids. CDR3 bases: TGTGCCAGCAGTGAAGTGTCCCCTTCCTATGGCTACACCTTC. Its translation: CASSEVSPSYGYTF.

This clone was observed once. Other DNA sequences within the sample encode an identical CDR3. V is TRBV5-1 and J is TRBJ1-4; D is unclear. Germline V gives CDR1 SGHRS, CDR2 YFSETQ. CDR3 size: 14 residues. V was cut by 0 bases and J by 8 bases, with 11 bases left in between. CDR3 sequence (DNA): TGCGCCAGCAGCTTGGGTCAAGTAAACGAAAAACTGTTTTTT. Translation gives CASSLGQVNEKLFF.

This clone was recorded only once. The V and J genes are TRBV9 and TRBJ1-4; possible D gene TRBD1, 6 bases. Germline lookup yields CDR1 SGDLS and CDR2 YYNGEE. The CDR3 loop spans 15 amino acids. Trimming left V 0 bases short and J 8 bases short, with 14 bases between. The CDR3 reads CASSVDSGAGEKLFF. The CDR3 coding sequence is TGTGCCAGCAGCGTAGATTCGGGGGCAGGGGAAAAACTGTTTTTT.

This clone was found once. The chain has TRBV25-1 and TRBJ2-7; 7 bases line up with TRBD2. With V trimmed by 2 bases and J by 6 bases, 4 bases remained unmatched. Looked up from germline, CDR1 is MGHDK and CDR2 is SYGVNS. This CDR3 has 13 amino acids. CDR3 sequence: CASSEAGVSEQYF. The CDR3 DNA is TGTGCCAGCAGTGAAGCGGGAGTTTCCGAGCAGTACTTC.

A few counts support this clone. This chain links TRBV9 with TRBJ1-1; 9 bases line up with TRBD1. The length of the CDR3 is 13 residues. Germline V gene lookup returns CDR1 SGDLS and CDR2 YYNGEE. V was clipped by 3 bases and J by 11 bases; unmatched bases: 8. Written as DNA, the CDR3 is TGTGCCAGCAGCGGCTGGACAGGGGAGGTTGCTTTCTTT. This codes for CASSGWTGEVAFF.

The V and J genes are TRBV5-4 and TRBJ2-5; 7 positions match TRBD1. The CDR3 has 13 residues. With V trimmed by 8 bases and J by 2 bases, 6 bases remained unmatched. Germline lookup yields CDR1 SGHNT and CDR2 YYREEE (reference sequence). The DNA for the CDR3 is TGTGCCAGTACTCCGGGACAGCAAGAGACCCAGTACTTC. Residues: CASTPGQQETQYF.

The V and J genes are TRBV21-1 and TRBJ1-2. TRBV21-1 is deemed a pseudogene. CDR3 length: 15 residues. The CDR3 region has the DNA TGTGCCAGCAGCAACGTCCTTGGTGAAAACTATGGCTACACCTTC. Protein: CASSNVLGENYGYTF.

V and J are TRBV6-1 and TRBJ1-1, with D uncertain. CDR3 length: 13 residues. Deletions cut 6 bases from V and 3 bases from J, with 11 bases between. Per germline, CDR1 MNHNS and CDR2 SASEGT. The CDR3: CASRTSRDTEAFF. The DNA for the CDR3 is TGTGCCAGCAGAACTAGTCGGGACACTGAAGCTTTCTTT.

In DNA, the CDR3 is TGTGCCAGCAGCTTCTCTAGCGGGAGTAGTTGGAACACCGGGGAGCTGTTTTTT. It codes for CASSFSSGSSWNTGELFF. The chain employs TRBV7-6 and TRBJ2-2; 10 positions match TRBD2. Trimming at V came to 3 bases and at J to 1 base, leaving 8 bases not matched to a gene. CDR1 SGHVS and CDR2 FNYEAQ come from the germline V gene. The length of the CDR3 is 18 residues.

This clone was detected only once. The chain couples TRBV7-8 to TRBJ2-7; 7 bases line up with TRBD1. CDR1 and CDR2 from the germline V gene are SGHVS and FQNEAQ. This CDR3 has 17 amino acids. V dropped 2 bases and J dropped 5; count of bases not matched to a gene: 15. The CDR3 reads CASSLSSVTGSFNEQYF. CDR3 DNA: TGTGCCAGCAGCTTAAGTTCCGTGACAGGGAGTTTCAACGAGCAGTACTTC.

This clone was detected many times. The chain couples TRBV29-1 to TRBJ2-7, with 12 bases fitting TRBD2. The CDR3 is 15 amino acids. The ends lost 6 bases at V and 6 bases at J; junction bases unmatched: 12. Germline values: CDR1 SQVTM, CDR2 ANQGSEA. Here the CDR3 reads CSVDRLAGDPGEQYF. CDR3 bases: TGCAGCGTAGATCGACTAGCGGGAGATCCCGGCGAGCAGTACTTC.

Only one count was recorded for this clone. The chain uses TRBV2 and TRBJ1-5; TRBD1 is a possible D gene (6 bases). Germline-derived CDR1 and CDR2 are SNHLY and FYNNEI. V was shortened by 5 bases and J by 9 bases, with 8 bases between the two germline ends. CDR3 size: 11 residues. The CDR3 DNA reads TGTGCCAGCAGTAAAGGGGGGCCCCAGCATTTT. Its protein product is CASSKGGPQHF.

V and J are TRBV2 and TRBJ2-5; 7 bases agree with TRBD2. The J segment lost 3 bases and the V segment lost 2 bases, leaving 3 bases of the junction unmatched. The CDR3 has 14 amino acids. In germline, CDR1 is SNHLY, CDR2 FYNNEI. CDR3 coding DNA: TGTGCCAGCAGTGAACACAGCGGGAAAGAGACCCAGTACTTC. This sequence encodes CASSEHSGKETQYF.

The chain employs TRBV2 and TRBJ2-3; 7 bases line up with TRBD2. V lost 1 base to trimming and J lost 14 bases; unmatched junction nucleotides: 12. CDR1 SNHLY and CDR2 FYNNEI come from the germline V gene. This CDR3 has 14 residues. The CDR3 protein is CASSEGGGSRFVYF. The CDR3 nucleotides are TGTGCCAGCAGTGAAGGAGGCGGGAGTAGATTCGTGTATTTT.

The chain is built from TRBV18 and TRBJ2-3, with D maybe TRBD2 (6 bases). V lost 6 bases to trimming and J lost 2 bases, with 9 bases between them. The CDR3 loop spans 13 amino acids. Germline V gives CDR1 KGHSH, CDR2 LQKENI. The CDR3 sequence is CASSGLSTDTQYF. As DNA, the CDR3 is TGTGCCAGCTCCGGACTATCCACAGATACGCAGTATTTT.

The rearrangement joins TRBV5-1 to TRBJ2-7, with D maybe TRBD1 (6 bases). The ends were cut back, 0 bases at V and 4 bases at J, with 23 bases in the middle. The CDR3 contains 18 residues. Germline V gives CDR1 SGHRS, CDR2 YFSETQ. In DNA, the CDR3 is TGCGCCAGCAGCTTGGCCCCAATGACAGGTTCAGGAGGTTACGAGCAGTACTTC. Residues: CASSLAPMTGSGGYEQYF.

This clone was picked up a small number of times. The CDR3 coding sequence is TGTGCCAGCATCTTTCGGGGCTCCTATAATTCACCCCTCCACTTT. It codes for CASIFRGSYNSPLHF. This sequence joins TRBV6-1 and TRBJ1-6; D not certain. CDR3 size: 15 residues. V gave up 7 bases and J gave up 0 bases, with 10 bases separating them. Germline CDR1 reads MNHNS; CDR2 reads SASEGT.

The DNA for the CDR3 is TGTGCCAGCTCACCAGTTCGAACACCGGGAAATGAGCAGTTCTTC. This gives the protein CASSPVRTPGNEQFF. This chain uses TRBV18 with TRBJ2-1; tentatively, D is TRBD2 (5 bases). There are 15 residues in the CDR3. V dropped 2 bases and J dropped 7 bases, with 15 bases sitting between them. Per germline, CDR1 KGHSH and CDR2 LQKENI. Supplemented by reference TRBV18 and TRBJ2-1, the full variable domain reads NAGVMQNPRHLVRRRGQEARLRCSPMKGHSHVYWYRQLPEEGLKFMVYLQKENIIDESGMPKERFSAEFPKEGPSILRIQQVVRGDSAAYFCASSPVRTPGNEQFFGPGTRLTVL.

This rearrangement joins TRBV9 to TRBJ2-5; D perhaps matches TRBD1 (5 bases). Looked up from germline, CDR1 is SGDLS and CDR2 is YYNGEE. The length of the CDR3 is 14 residues. Trimming left V 0 bases short and J 7 bases short, with 13 bases between. CDR3 bases: TGTGCCAGCAGCGTAGATGGCAGGGTGGTGACCCAGTACTTC. Protein: CASSVDGRVVTQYF.

The chain employs TRBV7-9 and TRBJ2-1; D gene uncertain. CDR3 length: 12 amino acids. Germline V gene sequence: CDR1 SEHNR, CDR2 FQNEAQ (reference sequence). V lost 3 bases and J lost 9, with 9 bases in between. The chain's CDR3 is CASSFEVGEQFF. The DNA of the CDR3 is TGTGCCAGCAGCTTTGAGGTCGGTGAGCAGTTCTTC.

There are a few counts of this clone. Written as DNA, the CDR3 is TGCGCCAGCAGCCAAGAGGGGGCTAAGACCGGGGAGCTGTTTTTT. Protein sequence: CASSQEGAKTGELFF. The chain uses TRBV4-3 and TRBJ2-2, with D possibly matching TRBD1 (6 bases). Trimming pared 0 bases from V and 5 bases from J, leaving 10 bases between. Germline loops: CDR1 LGHNA, CDR2 YSLEER. The CDR3 length is 15 residues.

The chain carries TRBV5-8 and TRBJ2-7, with 11 nucleotides matching TRBD1. The V gene end was trimmed by 4 bases and the J gene end by 0 bases; junction bases not matched to a gene: 9. Germline V CDR1 and CDR2: SGHTS, YDEGEE. The CDR3 is 17 residues long. Written as DNA, the CDR3 is TGTGCCAGCAGCAAAGGACAGGGGGCTGTGGGCTCCTACGAGCAGTACTTC. Its translation: CASSKGQGAVGSYEQYF.

J is TRBJ2-3 and V is TRBV7-9; D is undetermined. Per germline, CDR1 SEHNR and CDR2 FQNEAQ (reference sequence). The V gene lost 10 bases and the J gene lost 2 bases, with 13 bases spanning the gap. This CDR3 comprises 13 residues. The CDR3 spells CATSSLNTDTQYF. Here the CDR3 DNA reads TGTGCCACTTCGTCCCTCAACACAGATACGCAGTATTTT.